The clone carrying this T cell receptor beta chain was observed many times. Time point reported: blood at routine non-recurrence follow-up after resection. Sequencing of whole RNA from tumor, nontumor lung or frozen PBMC involved no sorting. TCR cDNA molecules each had a unique molecular identifier. One entry per CDR3 protein, called by TCRdb with MiXCR from the 5' RACE reads. The table records just over 70,000 distinct CDR3 sequences, around 8.9% of them present only once. This record comes from a study of spatial heterogeneity in lung cancer. Study-wide background: As counted in raw reads, each unique TCR and UMI combination appeared more than ten times on average.

The CDR3 is 14 residues long. From germline, CDR1 is KGHSH and CDR2 LQKENI. The V gene end was trimmed by 1 base and the J gene end by 4 bases; junction bases not matched to a gene: 3. This chain links TRBV18 with TRBJ1-2; 7 nucleotides match TRBD1. The sequencing used PBMCs, collected at follow-up. The sequence derives from a female donor with early-stage non-small cell lung cancer. The CDR3 is CASSPRTGPYGYTF. The CDR3 DNA sequence: TGTGCCAGCTCACCACGGACAGGTCCCTATGGCTACACCTTC.